One and the same sample provided the 10 T cell receptor beta chains below, sequenced in a study of blood T cell repertoires in COVID-19. Clones were read by immunoSEQ multiplex PCR, and TCRdb kept only the in-frame ones, dropping some. The data show 240,000 or so clones, around four fifths seen once. The sequenced sample was peripheral blood. The receptors were gathered from a man aged 25-45 years who had recovered from COVID-19.

The chain's CDR3 is CASSRDRGLGYGYTF. The CDR3 region has the DNA TGTGCCAGCAGTCGGGACAGGGGTTTGGGCTATGGCTACACCTTC. V gene TRBV2 combines with J gene TRBJ1-2; 10 positions agree with TRBD1. From germline, CDR1 is SNHLY and CDR2 FYNNEI. The V gene end was trimmed by 5 bases and the J gene end by 4 bases; junction bases not matched to a gene: 7. CDR3 length: 15 residues.

This clone was seen only once. The chain uses TRBV28 and TRBJ1-6; weak D call: TRBD1 (5 bases). The germline V gene has CDR1 MDHEN and CDR2 SYDVKM. CDR3 size: 13 residues. Trimming shortened V by 9 bases and J by 7 bases, and 13 bases separated the two germline ends. The CDR3, as DNA: TGTGCCAGTCTGGGAGGGGCGAATTCACCCCTCCACTTT. Translated, it gives CASLGGANSPLHF.

V usage is TRBV7-4 and J usage is TRBJ2-7; a possible D gene is TRBD1 (6 bases). This CDR3 comprises 13 residues. Trimming removed 5 bases at V and 2 bases at J, with 10 bases between. Germline assignment: CDR1 SGHVT and CDR2 SQSDAQ. For the CDR3, the DNA is TGTGCCAGCAGCCCCGAGGGGGCCTACGAGCAGTACGTC. Its translation: CASSPEGAYEQYV.

The chain has TRBV19 and TRBJ2-1, with TRBD1 matching over 8 bases. Per the germline V gene, CDR1 is LNHDA and CDR2 is SQIVND (reference sequence). V gave up 10 bases and J gave up 5 bases; unmatched junction bases: 13. The CDR3 is made up of 15 amino acids. The CDR3 DNA reads as TGTGCCACGAGTATTTACAGGGGGATGAACAATGAGCAGTTCTTC. As protein: CATSIYRGMNNEQFF.

CDR3 nucleotides: TGTGCCAGCAGCTTAGCAGGAAATCAGCCCCAGCATTTT. It specifies CASSLAGNQPQHF. V is TRBV11-2 and J is TRBJ1-5; D not certain. Germline CDR1 and CDR2: SGHAT and FQNNGV. Trimming took off 1 base at V and 4 bases at J, with 5 bases between the two ends. There are 13 residues in the CDR3.

This rearrangement joins TRBV7-2 to TRBJ2-5, with D perhaps matching TRBD2 (5 bases). The V and J ends lost 6 bases and 5 bases respectively, with 16 bases between them. In germline, CDR1 is SGHTA, CDR2 FQGNSA. This CDR3 region has 14 residues. The CDR3 loop reads CASSSVRRRETQYF. Written as DNA, the CDR3 is TGTGCCAGCAGTTCGGTGAGGAGGAGGGAGACCCAGTACTTC.

This chain connects TRBV4-2 to TRBJ1-1; perhaps TRBD1 as D (6 bases). Deletions cut 2 bases from V and 4 bases from J, with 11 bases between. Germline V lookup: CDR1 LGHNA, CDR2 YNFKEQ. This CDR3 spans 14 amino acids. The CDR3 DNA follows: TGTGCCAGCAGCCAAACAGGGCCCCCCACTGAAGCTTTCTTT. This codes for CASSQTGPPTEAFF.

This clone has just a few counts. The chain employs TRBV4-1 and TRBJ1-1; weak D call: TRBD1 (5 bases). The CDR3 contains 15 residues. Deletions cut 0 bases from V and 1 base from J, with 9 bases between. Germline V gene lookup returns CDR1 MGHRA and CDR2 YSYEKL. The chain's CDR3 is CASSQDPQGNTEAFF. CDR3 sequence (DNA): TGCGCCAGCAGCCAAGACCCTCAGGGGAACACTGAAGCTTTCTTT.

V gene TRBV4-1 combines with J gene TRBJ1-2; D unclear. This CDR3 is 16 amino acids long. Germline CDR1 reads MGHRA; CDR2 reads YSYEKL. The V end was cut by 2 bases, the J end by 0 bases, with 13 bases between. Written as DNA, the CDR3 is TGCGCCAGCAGCCAATTCCTTACAGTAGCTAACTATGGCTACACCTTC. Its protein product is CASSQFLTVANYGYTF.

This chain joins TRBV4-1 and TRBJ2-1; TRBD2 matches 7 bases. Trimming at V came to 1 base and at J to 9 bases, leaving 12 bases not matched to a gene. CDR3 size: 16 residues. Germline values: CDR1 MGHRA, CDR2 YSYEKL. CDR3 loop: CASSQVFVRSSGEQFF. CDR3 in DNA: TGCGCCAGCAGCCAAGTGTTTGTACGTTCTAGCGGTGAGCAGTTCTTC.